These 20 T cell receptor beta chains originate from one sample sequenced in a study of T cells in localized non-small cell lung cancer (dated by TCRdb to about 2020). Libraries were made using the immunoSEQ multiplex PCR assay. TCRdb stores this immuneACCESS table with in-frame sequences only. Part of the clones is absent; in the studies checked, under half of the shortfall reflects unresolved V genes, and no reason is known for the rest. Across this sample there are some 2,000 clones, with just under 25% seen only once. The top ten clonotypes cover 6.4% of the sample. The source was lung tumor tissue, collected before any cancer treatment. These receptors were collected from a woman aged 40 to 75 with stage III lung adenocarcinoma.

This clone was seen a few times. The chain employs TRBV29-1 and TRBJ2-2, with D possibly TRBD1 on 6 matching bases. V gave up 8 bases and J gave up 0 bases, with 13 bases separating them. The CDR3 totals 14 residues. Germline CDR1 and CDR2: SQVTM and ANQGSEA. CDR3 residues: CSLRTDANTGELFF. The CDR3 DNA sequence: TGCAGCCTTCGGACAGATGCGAACACCGGGGAGCTGTTTTTT.

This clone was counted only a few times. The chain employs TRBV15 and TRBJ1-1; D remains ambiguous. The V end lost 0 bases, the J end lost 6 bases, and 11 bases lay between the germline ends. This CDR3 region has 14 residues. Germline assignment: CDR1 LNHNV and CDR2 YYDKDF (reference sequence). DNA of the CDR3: TGTGCCACCAGCAGAGATGCTAATGCCGCTGAAGCTTTCTTT. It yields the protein CATSRDANAAEAFF.

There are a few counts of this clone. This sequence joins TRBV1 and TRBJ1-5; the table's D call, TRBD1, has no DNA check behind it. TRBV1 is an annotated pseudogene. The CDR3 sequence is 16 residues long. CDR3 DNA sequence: TGCGCCAGCAGCCGAGGGGGGACAGGGAGCAATCAGCCCCAGCATTTT. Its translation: CASSRGGTGSNQPQHF.

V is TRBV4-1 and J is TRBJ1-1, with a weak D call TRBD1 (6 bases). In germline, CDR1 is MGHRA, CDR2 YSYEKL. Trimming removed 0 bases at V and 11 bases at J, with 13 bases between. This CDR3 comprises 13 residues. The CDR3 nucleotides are TGCGCCAGCAGCCAAGAGAGGGGGATGCGGGCTTTCTTT. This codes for CASSQERGMRAFF.

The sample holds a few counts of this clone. As DNA, the CDR3 is TGTGCCACCAGCAGAGATTTGGGACTGGGTCAGCCCCAGCATTTT. Amino acid sequence: CATSRDLGLGQPQHF. The chain links TRBV15 to TRBJ1-5; the D gene is possibly TRBD1 (5 bases). The CDR3 is 15 residues long. The V end lost 0 bases, the J end lost 6 bases, and 12 bases lay between the germline ends. Per the germline V gene, CDR1 is LNHNV and CDR2 is YYDKDF (reference sequence).

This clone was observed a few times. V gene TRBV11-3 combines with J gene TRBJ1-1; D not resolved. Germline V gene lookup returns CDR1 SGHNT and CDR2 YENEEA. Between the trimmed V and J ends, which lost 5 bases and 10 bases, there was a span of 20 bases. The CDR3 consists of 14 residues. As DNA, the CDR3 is TGTGCCAGCAGCCCCAATCTAGTGAAGGGCGGAGCTTTCTTT. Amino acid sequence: CASSPNLVKGGAFF.

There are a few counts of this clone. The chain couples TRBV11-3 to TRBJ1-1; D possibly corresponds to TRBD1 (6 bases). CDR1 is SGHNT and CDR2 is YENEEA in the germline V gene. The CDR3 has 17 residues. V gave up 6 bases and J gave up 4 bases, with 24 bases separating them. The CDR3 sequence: CASRGLGGGGIGTEAFF. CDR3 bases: TGTGCCAGCAGAGGCCTGGGGGGCGGGGGCATTGGCACTGAAGCTTTCTTT.

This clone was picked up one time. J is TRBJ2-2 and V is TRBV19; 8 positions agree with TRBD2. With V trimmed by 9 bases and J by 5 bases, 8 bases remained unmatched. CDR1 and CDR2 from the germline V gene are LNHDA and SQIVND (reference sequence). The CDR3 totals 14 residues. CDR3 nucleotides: TGTGCCAGCCTGCGGGGGGCTGGTACCGGGGAGCTGTTTTTT. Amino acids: CASLRGAGTGELFF.

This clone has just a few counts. The CDR3 loop reads CASSQTGLRGSPLHF. As DNA, the CDR3 is TGTGCCAGCAGCCAGACAGGCCTTCGGGGTTCACCCCTCCACTTT. The V call is TRBV6-8, the J call TRBJ1-6; D may be TRBD1 (6 bases). CDR3 length: 15 amino acids. Germline V CDR1 and CDR2: MNHGY, SAAAGT. The V end was cut by 6 bases, the J end by 9 bases, with 18 bases between.

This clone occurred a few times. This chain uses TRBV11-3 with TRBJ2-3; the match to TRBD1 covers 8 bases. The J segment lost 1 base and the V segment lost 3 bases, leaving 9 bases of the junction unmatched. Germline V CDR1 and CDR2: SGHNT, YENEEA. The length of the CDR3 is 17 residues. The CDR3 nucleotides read TGTGCCAGCAGCTTGGGTTACAGGGGGGATGGCACAGATACGCAGTATTTT. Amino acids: CASSLGYRGDGTDTQYF. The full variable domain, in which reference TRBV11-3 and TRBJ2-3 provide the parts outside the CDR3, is EAGVVQSPRYKIIEKKQPVAFWCNPISGHNTLYWYLQNLGQGPELLIRYENEEAVDDSQLPKDRFSAERLKGVDSTLKIQPAELGDSAVYLCASSLGYRGDGTDTQYFGPGTRLTVL.

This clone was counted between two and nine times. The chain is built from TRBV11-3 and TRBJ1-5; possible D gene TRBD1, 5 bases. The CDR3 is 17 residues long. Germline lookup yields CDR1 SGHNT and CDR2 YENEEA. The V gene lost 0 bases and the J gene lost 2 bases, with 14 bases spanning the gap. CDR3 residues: CASSLEGGAIGNQPQHF. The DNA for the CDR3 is TGTGCCAGCAGCTTAGAAGGTGGGGCCATCGGCAATCAGCCCCAGCATTTT.

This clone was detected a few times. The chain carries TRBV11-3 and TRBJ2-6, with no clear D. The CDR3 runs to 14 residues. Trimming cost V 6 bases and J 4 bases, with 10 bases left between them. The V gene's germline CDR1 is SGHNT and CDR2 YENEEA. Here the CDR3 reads CASRDLEGANVLTF. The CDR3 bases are TGTGCCAGCAGGGACCTCGAGGGGGCCAACGTCCTGACTTTC.

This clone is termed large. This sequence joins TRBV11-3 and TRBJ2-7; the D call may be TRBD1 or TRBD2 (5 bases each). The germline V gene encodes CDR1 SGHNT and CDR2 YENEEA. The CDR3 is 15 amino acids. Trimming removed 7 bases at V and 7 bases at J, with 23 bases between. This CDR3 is CASTPTGLPRREQYF. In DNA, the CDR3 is TGTGCCAGCACCCCCACAGGCCTCCCCCGGAGGGAGCAGTACTTC.

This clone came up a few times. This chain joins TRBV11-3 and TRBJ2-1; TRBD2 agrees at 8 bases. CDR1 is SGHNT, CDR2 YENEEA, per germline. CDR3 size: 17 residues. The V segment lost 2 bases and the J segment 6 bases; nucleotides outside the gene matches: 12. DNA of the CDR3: TGTGCCAGCAGCTTACTCCCCCCGGGGGCGGGGGGCAATGAGCAGTTCTTC. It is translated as CASSLLPPGAGGNEQFF.

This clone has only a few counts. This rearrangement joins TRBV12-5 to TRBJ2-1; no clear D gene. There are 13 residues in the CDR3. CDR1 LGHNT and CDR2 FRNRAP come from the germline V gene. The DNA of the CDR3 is TGTGCCAGCGCCCCGACCGAACGCAATGAGCAGTTCTTC. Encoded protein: CASAPTERNEQFF.

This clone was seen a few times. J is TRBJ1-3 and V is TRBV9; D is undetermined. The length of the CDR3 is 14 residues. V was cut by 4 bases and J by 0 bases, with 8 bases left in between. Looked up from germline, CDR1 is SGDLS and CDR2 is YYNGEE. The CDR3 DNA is TGTGCCAGCAGCCGGGGTCTCTCTGGAAACACCATATATTTT. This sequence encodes CASSRGLSGNTIYF.

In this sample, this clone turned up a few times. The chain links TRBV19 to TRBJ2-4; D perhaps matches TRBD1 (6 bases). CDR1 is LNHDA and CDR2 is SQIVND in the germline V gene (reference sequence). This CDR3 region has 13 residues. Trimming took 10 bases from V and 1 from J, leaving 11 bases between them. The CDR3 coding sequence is TGTGCCACCCTGGACAGCGCCAAAAACATTCAGTACTTC. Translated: CATLDSAKNIQYF.

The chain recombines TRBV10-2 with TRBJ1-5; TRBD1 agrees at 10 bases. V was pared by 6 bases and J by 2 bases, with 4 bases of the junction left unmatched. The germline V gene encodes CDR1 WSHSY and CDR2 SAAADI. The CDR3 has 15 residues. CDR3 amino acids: CASRTGGAGNQPQHF. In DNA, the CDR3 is TGCGCCAGCAGGACAGGGGGCGCGGGCAATCAGCCCCAGCATTTT.

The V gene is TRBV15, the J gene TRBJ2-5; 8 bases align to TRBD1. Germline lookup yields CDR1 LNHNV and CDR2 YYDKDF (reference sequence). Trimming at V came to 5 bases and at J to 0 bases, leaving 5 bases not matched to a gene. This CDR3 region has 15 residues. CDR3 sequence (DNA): TGTGCCACCAGCCCCGGGACAGGCTACCAAGAGACCCAGTACTTC. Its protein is CATSPGTGYQETQYF.

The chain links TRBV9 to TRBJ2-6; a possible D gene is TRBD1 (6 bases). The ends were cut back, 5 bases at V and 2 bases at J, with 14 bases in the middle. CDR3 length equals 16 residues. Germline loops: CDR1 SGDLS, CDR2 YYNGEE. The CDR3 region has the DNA TGTGCCAGCAGGGGCCGGACAGTGGCTGGGGCCAACGTCCTGACTTTC. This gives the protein CASRGRTVAGANVLTF.